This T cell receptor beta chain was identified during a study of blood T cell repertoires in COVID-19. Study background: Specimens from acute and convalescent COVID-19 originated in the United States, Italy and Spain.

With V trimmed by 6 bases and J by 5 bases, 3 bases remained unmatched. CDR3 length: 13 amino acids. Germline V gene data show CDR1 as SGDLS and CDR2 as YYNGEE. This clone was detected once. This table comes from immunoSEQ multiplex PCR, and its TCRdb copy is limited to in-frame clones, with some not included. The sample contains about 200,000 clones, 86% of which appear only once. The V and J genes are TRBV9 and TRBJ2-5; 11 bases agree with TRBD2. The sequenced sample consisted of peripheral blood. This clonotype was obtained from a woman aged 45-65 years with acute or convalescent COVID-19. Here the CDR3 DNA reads TGTGCCAGCACCTCTAGCGGGGGGGAGACCCAGTACTTC. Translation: CASTSSGGETQYF.